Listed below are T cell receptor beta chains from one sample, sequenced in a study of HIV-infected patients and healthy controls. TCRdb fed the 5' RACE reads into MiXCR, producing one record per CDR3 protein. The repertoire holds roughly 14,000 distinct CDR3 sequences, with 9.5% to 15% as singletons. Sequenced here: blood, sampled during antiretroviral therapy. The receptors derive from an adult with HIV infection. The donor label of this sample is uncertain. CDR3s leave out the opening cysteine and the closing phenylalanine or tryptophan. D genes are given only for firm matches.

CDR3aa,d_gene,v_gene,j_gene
ASSWGTENSPLH,TRBD1,TRBV5-8,TRBJ1-6
SARPGQPYEQY,TRBD1,TRBV20-1,TRBJ2-7
ASSIRTGATTGELF,TRBD1,TRBV19,TRBJ2-2
ASTGPDTQY,.,TRBV5-1,TRBJ2-3
ATLGTNNEQF,.,TRBV19,TRBJ2-1
SASRGVGNTEAF,.,TRBV29-1,TRBJ1-1
ASSQETGRGVAYNEQF,.,TRBV4-1,TRBJ2-1
ASSETARGTGELF,.,TRBV25-1,TRBJ2-2
ASKGSQYGEQF,.,TRBV28,TRBJ2-1
ATRATGADTEAF,TRBD1,TRBV24-1,TRBJ1-1
ASSTSSGANVLT,.,TRBV6-1,TRBJ2-6
ASSPDRESNEQF,TRBD1,TRBV3-1,TRBJ2-1
ASRPRQAVSTDTQY,.,TRBV28,TRBJ2-3
ASSAVQETQY,.,TRBV19,TRBJ2-5
ASSWTGNLPYEQY,TRBD1,TRBV7-2,TRBJ2-7
ASSQDGLTQH,.,TRBV3-1,TRBJ1-5
ASSRPSAIAGYEQY,TRBD2,TRBV11-2,TRBJ2-7
ASSQAGLAKNIQY,.,TRBV3-1,TRBJ2-4
ASRLRGNEQF,.,TRBV27,TRBJ2-1
ASSSRGSVGNEQF,.,TRBV11-3,TRBJ2-1
ASSYLQGLTSGANVLT,.,TRBV6-6,TRBJ2-6
ASSLSGAAGANVLT,.,TRBV28,TRBJ2-6
ASSLNFDGEQF,.,TRBV7-9,TRBJ2-1
ASSYGGRYNEQF,.,TRBV27,TRBJ2-1
ASRRTSSPYNEQF,TRBD2,TRBV5-6,TRBJ2-1
ASSLESEQY,.,TRBV7-8,TRBJ2-7
ASSRGQGANEQY,TRBD1,TRBV3-1,TRBJ2-7
ASSLSVNSGANVLT,.,TRBV7-3,TRBJ2-6
SVTRGTGGTETQY,TRBD1,TRBV29-1,TRBJ2-5
ASSQGGLAETQY,TRBD2,TRBV4-2,TRBJ2-5
ATSSAQGATYEQY,TRBD1,TRBV15,TRBJ2-7
ASSLDHLNEQF,.,TRBV28,TRBJ2-1
SARAGLAGVGEQF,TRBD2,TRBV20-1,TRBJ2-1
ASSDGTGFYEQY,.,TRBV7-9,TRBJ2-7
ASSLLTSTSNQPQH,.,TRBV28,TRBJ1-5
ASNSGRGETQY,.,TRBV27,TRBJ2-5
ATSRDRGLAGNQETQY,TRBD2,TRBV15,TRBJ2-5
ATSDPRDSTRDTQY,TRBD1,TRBV24-1,TRBJ2-3
ASSPQSDTGGQPQH,.,TRBV4-1,TRBJ1-5
ASSLGDRATYREQF,TRBD1,TRBV5-1,TRBJ2-1
SVEAPDRFVDEKLF,.,TRBV29-1,TRBJ1-4
ASIAGGTGINTEAF,TRBD1,TRBV19,TRBJ1-1
ASSLGQQGQPQH,.,TRBV28,TRBJ1-5
ASSHAGGTQY,TRBD2,TRBV14,TRBJ2-3
ASSPLRENTGELF,.,TRBV7-9,TRBJ2-2
ASSQEAENTEDF,.,TRBV3-1,TRBJ1-1
ASSLDAGYQETQY,.,TRBV5-1,TRBJ2-5
ASSQGTDADTQY,TRBD1,TRBV5-1,TRBJ2-3
AWSVGTALYNEQF,.,TRBV30,TRBJ2-1
ASSSKQGSPYEQY,TRBD1,TRBV11-2,TRBJ2-7
ASSQVTGAQDTQY,.,TRBV3-1,TRBJ2-3
ASSLGTSGGKLF,.,TRBV12-3/TRBV12-4,TRBJ1-4
ASSYSIAGPDTQY,TRBD2,TRBV6-2/TRBV6-3,TRBJ2-3
SASFLEQAIYEQY,.,TRBV20-1,TRBJ2-7
ASSFGGIYNEQF,.,TRBV7-6,TRBJ2-1
ASSTRTGVYSSYNEQF,TRBD1,TRBV19,TRBJ2-1
SVVPGAQREVSYEQY,TRBD2,TRBV29-1,TRBJ2-7
ASSLLGDLTGVGANVLT,.,TRBV5-1,TRBJ2-6
ASSLGGDAPYNEQF,.,TRBV5-1,TRBJ2-1